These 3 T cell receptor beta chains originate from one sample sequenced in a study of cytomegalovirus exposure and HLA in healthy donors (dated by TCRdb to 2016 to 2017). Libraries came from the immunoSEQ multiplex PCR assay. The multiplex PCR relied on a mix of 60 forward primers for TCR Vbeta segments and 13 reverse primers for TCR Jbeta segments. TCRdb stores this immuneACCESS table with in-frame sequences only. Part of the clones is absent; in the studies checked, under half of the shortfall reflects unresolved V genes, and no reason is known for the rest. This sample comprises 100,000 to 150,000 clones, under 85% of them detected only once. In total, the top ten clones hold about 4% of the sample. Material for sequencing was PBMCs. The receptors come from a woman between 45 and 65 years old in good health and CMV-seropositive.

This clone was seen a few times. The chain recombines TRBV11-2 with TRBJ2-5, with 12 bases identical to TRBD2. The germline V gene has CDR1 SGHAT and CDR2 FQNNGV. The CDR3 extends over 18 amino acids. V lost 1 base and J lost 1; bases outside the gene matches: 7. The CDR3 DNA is TGTGCCAGCAGCTTAGCGCGCGTGACTAGCGGGGGCCAAGAGACCCAGTACTTC. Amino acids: CASSLARVTSGGQETQYF.

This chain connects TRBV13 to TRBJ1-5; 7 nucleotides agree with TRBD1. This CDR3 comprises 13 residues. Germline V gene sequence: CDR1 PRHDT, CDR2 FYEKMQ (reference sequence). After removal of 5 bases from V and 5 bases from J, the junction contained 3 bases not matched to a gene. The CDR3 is CASSQDRDQPQHF. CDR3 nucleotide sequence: TGTGCCAGCAGCCAAGACAGGGATCAGCCCCAGCATTTT.

CDR3 bases: TGTGCCAGCAGTCAATGGCCTACGGGCTATGGCTACACCTTC. It specifies CASSQWPTGYGYTF. V is TRBV25-1 and J is TRBJ1-2; D remains ambiguous. Trimming took 5 bases from V and 4 from J, leaving 14 bases between them. The CDR3 runs to 14 residues. The germline V gene has CDR1 MGHDK and CDR2 SYGVNS.